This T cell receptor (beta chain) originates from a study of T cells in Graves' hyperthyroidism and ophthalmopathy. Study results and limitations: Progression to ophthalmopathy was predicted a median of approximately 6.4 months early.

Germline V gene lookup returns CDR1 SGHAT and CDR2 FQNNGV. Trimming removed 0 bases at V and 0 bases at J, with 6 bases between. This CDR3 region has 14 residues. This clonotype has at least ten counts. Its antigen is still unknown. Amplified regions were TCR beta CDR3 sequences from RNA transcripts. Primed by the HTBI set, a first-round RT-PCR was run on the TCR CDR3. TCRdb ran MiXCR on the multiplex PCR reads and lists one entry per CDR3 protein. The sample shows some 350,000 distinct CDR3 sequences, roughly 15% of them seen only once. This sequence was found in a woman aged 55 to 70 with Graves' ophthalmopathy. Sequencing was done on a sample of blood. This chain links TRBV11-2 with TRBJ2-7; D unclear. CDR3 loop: CASSLDSASYEQYF. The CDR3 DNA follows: TGTGCCAGCAGCTTAGATTCGGCCTCCTACGAGCAGTACTTC.